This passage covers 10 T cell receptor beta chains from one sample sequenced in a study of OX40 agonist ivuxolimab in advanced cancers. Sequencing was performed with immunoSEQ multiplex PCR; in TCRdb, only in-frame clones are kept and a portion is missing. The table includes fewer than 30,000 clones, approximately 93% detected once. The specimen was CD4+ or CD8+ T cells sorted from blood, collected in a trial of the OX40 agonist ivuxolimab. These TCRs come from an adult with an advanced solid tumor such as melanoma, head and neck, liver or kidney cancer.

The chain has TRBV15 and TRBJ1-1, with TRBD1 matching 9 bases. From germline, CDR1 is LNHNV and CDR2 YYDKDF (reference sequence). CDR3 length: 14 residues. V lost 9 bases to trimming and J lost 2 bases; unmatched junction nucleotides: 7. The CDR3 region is CATTGTGKNTEAFF. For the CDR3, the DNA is TGTGCCACAACCGGGACAGGGAAAAACACTGAAGCTTTCTTT.

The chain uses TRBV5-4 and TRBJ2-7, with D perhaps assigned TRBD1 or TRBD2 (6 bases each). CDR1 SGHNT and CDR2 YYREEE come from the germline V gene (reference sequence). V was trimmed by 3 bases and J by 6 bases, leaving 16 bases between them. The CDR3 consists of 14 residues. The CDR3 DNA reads TGTGCCAGCAGCTCCCTCGGGGGCTCCGGCGAGCAGTACTTC. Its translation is CASSSLGGSGEQYF.

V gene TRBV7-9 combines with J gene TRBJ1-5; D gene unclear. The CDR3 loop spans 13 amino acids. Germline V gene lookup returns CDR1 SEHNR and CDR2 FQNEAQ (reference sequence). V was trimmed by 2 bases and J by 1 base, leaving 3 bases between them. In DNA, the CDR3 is TGTGCCAGCAGCTTAAACAGCAATCAGCCCCAGCATTTT. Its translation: CASSLNSNQPQHF.

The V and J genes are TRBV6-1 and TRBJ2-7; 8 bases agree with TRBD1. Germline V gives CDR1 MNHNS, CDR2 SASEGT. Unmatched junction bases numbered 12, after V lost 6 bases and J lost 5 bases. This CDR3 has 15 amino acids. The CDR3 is CASRQGVGGGDEQYF. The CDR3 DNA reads TGTGCCAGCAGACAGGGGGTAGGGGGCGGCGACGAGCAGTACTTC.

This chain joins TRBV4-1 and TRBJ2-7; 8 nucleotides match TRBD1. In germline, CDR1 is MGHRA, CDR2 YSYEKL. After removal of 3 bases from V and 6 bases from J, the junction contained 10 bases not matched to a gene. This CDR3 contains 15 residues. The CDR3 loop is CASSQDTGGMSEQYF. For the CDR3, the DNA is TGCGCCAGCAGCCAGGACACAGGGGGGATGAGCGAGCAGTACTTC.

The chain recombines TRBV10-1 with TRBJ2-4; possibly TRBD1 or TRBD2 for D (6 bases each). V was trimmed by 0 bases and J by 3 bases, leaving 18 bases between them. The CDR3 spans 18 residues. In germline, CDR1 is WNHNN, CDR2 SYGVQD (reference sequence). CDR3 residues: CASSESATGALGKNIQYF. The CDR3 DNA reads TGCGCCAGCAGTGAGTCGGCCACGGGGGCTCTAGGCAAAAACATTCAGTACTTC.

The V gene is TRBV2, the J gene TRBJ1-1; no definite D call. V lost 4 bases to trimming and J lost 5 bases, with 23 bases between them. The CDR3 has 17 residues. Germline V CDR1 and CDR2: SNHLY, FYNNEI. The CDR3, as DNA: TGTGCCAGCAGTGGGGAAGGTGATTACGCCGCGGGGACTGAAGCTTTCTTT. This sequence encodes CASSGEGDYAAGTEAFF.

The CDR3 spells CASSFVPGQYNEQFF. The CDR3 DNA follows: TGTGCCAGCAGTTTCGTCCCTGGACAGTACAATGAGCAGTTCTTC. This rearrangement joins TRBV28 to TRBJ2-1, with D possibly matching TRBD1 (6 bases). Germline CDR1 reads MDHEN; CDR2 reads SYDVKM. V was clipped by 3 bases and J by 4 bases, with 13 bases between them. This CDR3 is built from 15 residues.

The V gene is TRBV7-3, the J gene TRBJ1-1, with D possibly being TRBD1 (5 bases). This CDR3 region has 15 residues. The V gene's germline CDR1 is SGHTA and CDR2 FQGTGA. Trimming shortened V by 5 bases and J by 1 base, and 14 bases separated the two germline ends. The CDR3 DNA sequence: TGTGCCAGCAGCACCAATGGGGGAGGGAACACTGAAGCTTTCTTT. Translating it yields CASSTNGGGNTEAFF. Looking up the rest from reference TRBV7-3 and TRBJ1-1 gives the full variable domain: GAGVSQTPSNKVTEKGKYVELRCDPISGHTALYWYRQSLGQGPEFLIYFQGTGAADDSGLPNDRFFAVRPEGSVSTLKIQRTERGDSAVYLCASSTNGGGNTEAFFGQGTRLTVV.

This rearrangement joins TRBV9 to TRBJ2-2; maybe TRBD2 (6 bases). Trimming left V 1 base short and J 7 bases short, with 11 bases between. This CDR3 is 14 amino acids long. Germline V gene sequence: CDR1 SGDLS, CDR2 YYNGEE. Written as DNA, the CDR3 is TGTGCCAGCAGCGTAATAACGGGAGTCGGGGAGCTGTTTTTT. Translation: CASSVITGVGELFF.